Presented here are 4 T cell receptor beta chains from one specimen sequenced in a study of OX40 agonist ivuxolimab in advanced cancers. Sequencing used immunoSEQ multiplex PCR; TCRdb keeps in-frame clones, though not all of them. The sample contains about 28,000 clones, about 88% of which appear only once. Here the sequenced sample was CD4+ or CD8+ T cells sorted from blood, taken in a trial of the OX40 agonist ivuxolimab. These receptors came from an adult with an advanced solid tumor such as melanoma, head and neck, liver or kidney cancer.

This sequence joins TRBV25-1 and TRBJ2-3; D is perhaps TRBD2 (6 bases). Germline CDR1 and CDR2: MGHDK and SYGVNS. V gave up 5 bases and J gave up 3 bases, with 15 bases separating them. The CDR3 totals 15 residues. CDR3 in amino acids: CASSRLNGRTDTQYF. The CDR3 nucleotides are TGTGCCAGCAGTCGGTTGAACGGGAGAACAGATACGCAGTATTTT.

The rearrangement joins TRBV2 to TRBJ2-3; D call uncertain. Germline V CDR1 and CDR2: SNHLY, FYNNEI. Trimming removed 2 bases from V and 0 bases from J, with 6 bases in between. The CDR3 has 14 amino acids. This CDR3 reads CASSEKSSTDTQYF. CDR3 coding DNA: TGTGCCAGCAGTGAAAAATCGAGCACAGATACGCAGTATTTT. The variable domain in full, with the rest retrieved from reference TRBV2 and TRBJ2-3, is EPEVTQTPSHQVTQMGQEVILRCVPISNHLYFYWYRQILGQKVEFLVSFYNNEISEKSEIFDDQFSVERPDGSNFTLKIRSTKLEDSAMYFCASSEKSSTDTQYFGPGTRLTVL.

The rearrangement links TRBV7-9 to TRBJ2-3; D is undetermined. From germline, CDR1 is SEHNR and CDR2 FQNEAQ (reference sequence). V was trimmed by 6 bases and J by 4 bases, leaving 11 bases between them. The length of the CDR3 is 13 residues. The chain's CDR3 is CASSHLPPDTQYF. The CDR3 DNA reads TGTGCCAGCAGTCACCTCCCCCCAGATACGCAGTATTTT. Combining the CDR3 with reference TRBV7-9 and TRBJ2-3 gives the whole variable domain DTGVSQNPRHKITKRGQNVTFRCDPISEHNRLYWYRQTLGQGPEFLTYFQNEAQLEKSRLLSDRFSAERPKGSFSTLEIQRTEQGDSAMYLCASSHLPPDTQYFGPGTRLTVL.

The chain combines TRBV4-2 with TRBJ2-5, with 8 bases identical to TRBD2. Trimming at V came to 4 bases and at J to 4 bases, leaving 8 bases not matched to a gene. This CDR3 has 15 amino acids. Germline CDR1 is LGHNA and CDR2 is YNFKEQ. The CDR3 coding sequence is TGTGCCAGCAGCCCTCCGGCGGGAGGAGGAGAGACCCAGTACTTC. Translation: CASSPPAGGGETQYF.